This entry features one TCR beta chain sequence. What it binds is unknown. This sample is part of a study of T cells expressing NK-cell markers. Background on the study: Cells sorted as CD3+CD56+NKG2C+, CD3+CD56+NKG2C- and CD3+CD56-NKG2C+ T cells supplied the TCR beta repertoires. Study outcomes and limitations: Similarly, these clonotypes led the CD3+CD56-NKG2C+ fraction as well in several donors. More than 5 of the donors carried dominant NKG2C+ clonotypes that took up about 1.0-7.5% of their CD8+ T cells.

CDR1 is LGHDT and CDR2 is YNNKEL in the germline V gene (reference sequence). The CDR3 spans 16 residues. TCRdb reprocessed the 5' RACE reads, with one entry per CDR3 protein and no DNA. The sample's table shows about 460,000 distinct CDR3 sequences. The receptor comes from a woman aged 45 to 65 in good health. The chain uses TRBV3-1 and TRBJ2-3; TCRdb's assignment of TRBD1 cannot be checked, as there is no DNA. The sequencing input was blood T cells: a sorted CD56 or NKG2C T cell subset, CD4+ or CD8+ T cells, or bulk PBMC T cells (not recorded which). The CDR3 is CASSQAGTTSTDTQYF.